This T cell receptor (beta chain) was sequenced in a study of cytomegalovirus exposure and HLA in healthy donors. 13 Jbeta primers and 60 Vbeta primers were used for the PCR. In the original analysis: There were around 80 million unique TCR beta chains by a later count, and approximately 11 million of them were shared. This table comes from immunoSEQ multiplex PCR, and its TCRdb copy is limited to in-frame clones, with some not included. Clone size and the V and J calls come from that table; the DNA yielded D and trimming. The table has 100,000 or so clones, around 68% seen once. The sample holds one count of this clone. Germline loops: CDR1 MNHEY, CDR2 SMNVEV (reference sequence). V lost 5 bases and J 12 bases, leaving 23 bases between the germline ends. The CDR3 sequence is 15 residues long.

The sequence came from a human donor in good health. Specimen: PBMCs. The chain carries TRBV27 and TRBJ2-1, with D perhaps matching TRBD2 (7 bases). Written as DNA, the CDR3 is TGTGCCAGCAGTCCTCGAGGGTTAAGGGAGGGGGTGCAGTTCTTC. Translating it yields CASSPRGLREGVQFF.